Listed below are T cell receptor beta chains from one sample, sequenced in a study of identifying expanded T cells in peripheral blood. The assay was immunoSEQ multiplex PCR, and TCRdb's table has in-frame clones only and misses some. Of more than 65,000 clones listed, about 91% are singletons. The sequencing input was blood. The receptors here all came from a person between 18 and 75 years old in good health. Each CDR3 is given with its conserved first and last residue. D genes are given only for firm matches. The listing skips clone size in some rows; elsewhere it reads once, few, many or a size class.

>TRBV4-1|TRBJ1-3|-|-
CASSQAPGNTIYF
TGCGCCAGCAGCCAAGCCCCGGGAAACACCATATATTTT
>TRBV5-6|TRBJ2-5|-|TRBD2
CASSPGGAGGLKTQYF
TGTGCCAGCAGCCCGGGGGGAGCGGGGGGGCTGAAGACCCAGTACTTC
>TRBV7-9|TRBJ2-7|few|-
CASSLIPSEAYEQYF
TGTGCCAGCAGCTTAATACCTAGCGAGGCCTACGAGCAGTACTTC
>TRBV15|TRBJ2-7|-|-
CATSRQPGSYEQYF
TGTGCCACCAGCCGACAGCCTGGCTCCTACGAGCAGTACTTC
>TRBV7-2|TRBJ2-1|-|TRBD2
CASSLSVLAGSEFF
TGTGCCAGCAGCTTATCCGTACTAGCGGGATCCGAGTTCTTC
>TRBV18|TRBJ1-1|-|-
CASSADSTFTEAFF
TGTGCCAGCTCGGCGGACAGCACCTTCACTGAAGCTTTCTTT
>TRBV19|TRBJ2-7|-|-
CASSTGRSPYEQYF
TGTGCCAGTAGTACCGGGAGATCCCCCTACGAGCAGTACTTC
>TRBV6-5|TRBJ1-2|-|-
CASSPTNNYGYTF
TGTGCCAGCAGCCCAACAAATAACTATGGCTACACCTTC
>TRBV30|TRBJ1-2|-|-
CAWSQGRSYGYTF
TGTGCCTGGAGTCAGGGACGGAGCTATGGCTACACCTTC
>TRBV6-5|TRBJ2-7|-|-
CASKQGGSYEQYF
TGTGCCAGTAAACAGGGGGGGTCCTACGAGCAGTACTTC
>TRBV6-5|TRBJ1-1|-|-
CASNTPGNTEAFF
TGTGCCAGCAACACCCCGGGGAACACTGAAGCTTTCTTT
>TRBV10-2|TRBJ1-4|-|-
CASSESGGRGTEKLFF
TGCGCCAGCAGTGAGTCGGGGGGACGGGGGACTGAAAAACTGTTTTTT
>TRBV21-1|TRBJ1-6|-|-
CASSKSALLPLHF
TGTGCCAGCAGCAAAAGCGCCCTGCTGCCCCTCCACTTT
>TRBV6-5|TRBJ2-2|-|-
CASSPTFTGELFF
TGTGCCAGCAGCCCGACCTTCACCGGGGAGCTGTTTTTT
>TRBV7-2|TRBJ1-1|-|TRBD1
CASSRSRGTVTEAFF
TGTGCCAGCAGCCGTTCCCGCGGGACAGTTACTGAAGCTTTCTTT
>TRBV11-2|TRBJ2-7|-|-
CASSLGGQLEQYF
TGTGCCAGCAGCTTAGGGGGACAACTGGAGCAGTACTTC
>TRBV27|TRBJ1-5|-|TRBD1
CASSPGTGYQPQHF
TGTGCCAGCAGTCCAGGGACAGGTTATCAGCCCCAGCATTTT
>TRBV6-6|TRBJ2-3|-|-
CASLRAASTDTQYF
TGTGCCAGCTTAAGAGCGGCTAGCACAGATACGCAGTATTTT
>TRBV11-3|TRBJ2-2|-|TRBD1
CASSSAGTGNTGELFF
TGTGCCAGCAGCTCCGCGGGGACAGGGAACACCGGGGAGCTGTTTTTT
>TRBV5-1|TRBJ1-2|-|-
CASSFGTNDGYTF
TGCGCCAGCAGCTTCGGGACCAACGACGGCTACACCTTC
>TRBV2|TRBJ1-1|-|-
CASKIQQNTEAFF
TGTGCCAGCAAGATCCAACAGAACACTGAAGCTTTCTTT
>TRBV4-2|TRBJ2-3|-|TRBD2
CASSQESEREGRLGGTDTQYF
TGTGCCAGCAGCCAAGAGAGTGAGCGGGAGGGCCGATTAGGGGGCACAGATACGCAGTATTTT
>TRBV25-1|TRBJ2-3|-|TRBD2
CASSDTSGFNTDTQYF
TGTGCCAGCAGTGATACTAGCGGATTCAACACAGATACGCAGTATTTT
>TRBV21-1|TRBJ1-5|-|-
CASSKGYSGKYQPQHF
TGTGCCAGCAGCAAAGGTTATTCGGGAAAATATCAGCCCCAGCATTTT
>TRBV27|TRBJ2-1|-|-
CASSLSGSQGNEQFF
TGTGCCAGCAGTTTAAGCGGGTCTCAAGGAAATGAGCAGTTCTTC